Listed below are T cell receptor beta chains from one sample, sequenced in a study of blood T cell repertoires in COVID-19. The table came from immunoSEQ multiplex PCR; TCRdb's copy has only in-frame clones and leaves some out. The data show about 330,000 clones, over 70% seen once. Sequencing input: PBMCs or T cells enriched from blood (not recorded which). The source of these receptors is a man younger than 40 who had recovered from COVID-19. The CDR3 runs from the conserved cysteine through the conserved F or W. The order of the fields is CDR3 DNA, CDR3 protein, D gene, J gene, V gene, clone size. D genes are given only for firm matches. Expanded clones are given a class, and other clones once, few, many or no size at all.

CDR3nt: TGTGCCAGCTCAAGAGCCGGGACAGTGAGCTACAATGAGCAGTTCTTC; CDR3aa: CASSRAGTVSYNEQFF; d_gene: TRBD1; j_gene: TRBJ2-1; v_gene: TRBV18; abundance: .
CDR3nt: TGTGCCTGGACCCCCCTCAGGGGCCCCGCTAACTATGGCTACACCTTC; CDR3aa: CAWTPLRGPANYGYTF; d_gene: .; j_gene: TRBJ1-2; v_gene: TRBV30; abundance: .
CDR3nt: TGTGCCAGCAGCTACGGACCAGGGCCCCAGCCCCAGCATTTT; CDR3aa: CASSYGPGPQPQHF; d_gene: .; j_gene: TRBJ1-5; v_gene: TRBV11-2; abundance: .
CDR3nt: TGCGCCAGCAGTACGACCATGGGGGGGGCACGAAATGAGCAGTTCTTC; CDR3aa: CASSTTMGGARNEQFF; d_gene: .; j_gene: TRBJ2-1; v_gene: TRBV10-1; abundance: .
CDR3nt: TGTGCCATCAGTGGGACTTCCGGGGGGCGTGGTGGCTACACCTTC; CDR3aa: CAISGTSGGRGGYTF; d_gene: .; j_gene: TRBJ1-2; v_gene: TRBV10-3; abundance: few
CDR3nt: TGTGCCACCAGCAGAGAGCTCGGGAACTATGGCTACACCTTC; CDR3aa: CATSRELGNYGYTF; d_gene: .; j_gene: TRBJ1-2; v_gene: TRBV15; abundance: .
CDR3nt: TGTGCCAGCAGTACTAGAGCAGGGGACCAGCCTCAAGAGACCCAGTACTTC; CDR3aa: CASSTRAGDQPQETQYF; d_gene: .; j_gene: TRBJ2-5; v_gene: TRBV27; abundance: few
CDR3nt: TGTGCCTGGAAGGACAGGGAATTGTACGAGCAGTACTTC; CDR3aa: CAWKDRELYEQYF; d_gene: TRBD1; j_gene: TRBJ2-7; v_gene: TRBV30; abundance: .
CDR3nt: TGTGCCAGCTGCCCGGAACGGGGACACTACAATGAGCAGTTCTTC; CDR3aa: CASCPERGHYNEQFF; d_gene: .; j_gene: TRBJ2-1; v_gene: TRBV21-1; abundance: .
CDR3nt: TGTGCCAGCAGTTTGGTAGTCTTGCTCAATCAGCCCCAGCATTTT; CDR3aa: CASSLVVLLNQPQHF; d_gene: .; j_gene: TRBJ1-5; v_gene: TRBV28; abundance: .
CDR3nt: TGTGCCAGCAGTTTCTCTAGCGGAAACACAGATACGCAGTATTTT; CDR3aa: CASSFSSGNTDTQYF; d_gene: TRBD2; j_gene: TRBJ2-3; v_gene: TRBV28; abundance: .
CDR3nt: TGTGCCAGCAGTGACTCAGGCGGGGGAGGTTGGAATGAGCAGTTCTTC; CDR3aa: CASSDSGGGGWNEQFF; d_gene: TRBD2; j_gene: TRBJ2-1; v_gene: TRBV6-4; abundance: .
CDR3nt: TGTGCCAGCAGTCGTGTCCCCTACGAGCAGTACTTC; CDR3aa: CASSRVPYEQYF; d_gene: .; j_gene: TRBJ2-7; v_gene: TRBV28; abundance: .
CDR3nt: TGTGCCAGCAGCCCAGGGACGGGGCGGGGGGCCGGCGGCACCGGGGAGCTGTTTTTT; CDR3aa: CASSPGTGRGAGGTGELFF; d_gene: TRBD2; j_gene: TRBJ2-2; v_gene: TRBV7-3; abundance: .
CDR3nt: TGTGCCAGCAGCAAGTTTCCCCCAGTAGGGCAGGGGTTTAACGAGCAGTACTTC; CDR3aa: CASSKFPPVGQGFNEQYF; d_gene: .; j_gene: TRBJ2-7; v_gene: TRBV21-1; abundance: few
CDR3nt: TGTGCCAGCAGTTACCCCACCACAGCCTTTAGAACAGATACGCAGTATTTT; CDR3aa: CASSYPTTAFRTDTQYF; d_gene: .; j_gene: TRBJ2-3; v_gene: TRBV6-2/TRBV6-3; abundance: .
CDR3nt: TGCGCCAGCAGTACCGGGACTATGAGCGAGCAGTACTTC; CDR3aa: CASSTGTMSEQYF; d_gene: TRBD2; j_gene: TRBJ2-7; v_gene: TRBV10-2; abundance: once
CDR3nt: TGTGCCAGCAGTGACCGGGGGGCCCCCTTTTCCACCGGGGAGCTGTTTTTT; CDR3aa: CASSDRGAPFSTGELFF; d_gene: .; j_gene: TRBJ2-2; v_gene: TRBV2; abundance: .
CDR3nt: TGCAGCGTTGAGAAGCGGGACAGGATGGGTTCACCCCTCCACTTT; CDR3aa: CSVEKRDRMGSPLHF; d_gene: TRBD1; j_gene: TRBJ1-6; v_gene: TRBV29-1; abundance: many
CDR3nt: TGTGCCATCAGTGAGTCGTATACTAGCGGGGGGATTAACACCGGGGAGCTGTTTTTT; CDR3aa: CAISESYTSGGINTGELFF; d_gene: TRBD2; j_gene: TRBJ2-2; v_gene: TRBV10-3; abundance: .
CDR3nt: TGTGCCAGCAGTGGAGGGACAGGGGGCCAGCCCCAGCATTTT; CDR3aa: CASSGGTGGQPQHF; d_gene: TRBD1; j_gene: TRBJ1-5; v_gene: TRBV2; abundance: .
CDR3nt: TGTGCCAGCAGTAGAGGAGCGGGGGGGCCAGGCACCGGGGAGCTGTTTTTT; CDR3aa: CASSRGAGGPGTGELFF; d_gene: TRBD2; j_gene: TRBJ2-2; v_gene: TRBV28; abundance: .
CDR3nt: TGTGCCAGCAGCTTAGACCAGGGGCGTAATTCACCCCTCCACTTT; CDR3aa: CASSLDQGRNSPLHF; d_gene: .; j_gene: TRBJ1-6; v_gene: TRBV7-6; abundance: few
CDR3nt: TGTGCCAGCAGTGCGGGGGGGCGGTACGAGCAGTACTTC; CDR3aa: CASSAGGRYEQYF; d_gene: TRBD2; j_gene: TRBJ2-7; v_gene: TRBV2; abundance: .
CDR3nt: TGTGCCAGCAGCCCCTTGGGGACAGGGTCTGGCTACACCTTC; CDR3aa: CASSPLGTGSGYTF; d_gene: TRBD1; j_gene: TRBJ1-2; v_gene: TRBV11-3; abundance: .